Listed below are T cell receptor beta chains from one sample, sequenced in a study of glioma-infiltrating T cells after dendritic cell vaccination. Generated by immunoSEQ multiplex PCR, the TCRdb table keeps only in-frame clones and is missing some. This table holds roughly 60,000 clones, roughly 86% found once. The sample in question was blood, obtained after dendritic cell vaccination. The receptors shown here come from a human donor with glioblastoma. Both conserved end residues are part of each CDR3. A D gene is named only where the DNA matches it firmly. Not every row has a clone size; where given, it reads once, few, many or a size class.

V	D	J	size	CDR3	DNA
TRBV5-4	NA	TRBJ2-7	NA	CASSPRGPSVSNYEQYF	TGTGCCAGCAGCCCCCGCGGCCCTAGCGTCTCAAACTACGAGCAGTACTTC
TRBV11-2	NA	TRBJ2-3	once	CASSLVRGGRTDTQYF	TGTGCCAGCAGCTTAGTTAGAGGGGGAAGGACAGATACGCAGTATTTT
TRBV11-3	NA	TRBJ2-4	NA	CASSLAAGLRKNIQYF	TGTGCCAGCAGCTTAGCGGCGGGTCTGCGCAAAAACATTCAGTACTTC
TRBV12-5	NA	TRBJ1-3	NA	CASGLVLGNTIYF	TGTGCTAGTGGTTTGGTACTAGGGAACACCATATATTTT
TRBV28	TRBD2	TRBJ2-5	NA	CASSPPGSGVGQYF	TGTGCCAGCAGCCCCCCGGGGAGCGGGGTAGGACAGTACTTC
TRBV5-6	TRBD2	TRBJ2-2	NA	CASSLGLSRELFF	TGTGCCAGCAGCCTGGGACTATCCCGGGAGCTGTTTTTT
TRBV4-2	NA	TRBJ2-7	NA	CASSQDMSSYEQYF	TGTGCCAGCAGCCAAGACATGAGCTCCTACGAGCAGTACTTC
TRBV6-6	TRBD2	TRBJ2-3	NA	CASSKGTNPRTDTQYF	TGTGCCAGCAGTAAGGGGACTAACCCACGGACAGATACGCAGTATTTT
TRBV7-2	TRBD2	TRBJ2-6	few	CASSSGLASGANVLTF	TGTGCCAGCAGCTCCGGACTAGCGTCCGGGGCCAACGTCCTGACTTTC
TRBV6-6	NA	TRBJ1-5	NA	CASSETAGNQPQHF	TGTGCCAGCAGCGAGACAGCCGGCAATCAGCCCCAGCATTTT
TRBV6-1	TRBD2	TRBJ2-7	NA	CASSLAGGYEQYF	TGTGCCAGCAGTCTAGCGGGAGGATACGAGCAGTACTTC
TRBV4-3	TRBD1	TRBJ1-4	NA	CASSQDLNRGHREKLFF	TGCGCCAGCAGCCAAGATTTGAACAGGGGGCATCGTGAAAAACTGTTTTTT
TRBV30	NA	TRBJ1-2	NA	CAWSAWEGYTF	TGTGCCTGGAGTGCCTGGGAGGGCTACACCTTC
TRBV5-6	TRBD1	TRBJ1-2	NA	CASSTGQANYGYTF	TGTGCCAGCAGCACCGGACAGGCTAACTATGGCTACACCTTC
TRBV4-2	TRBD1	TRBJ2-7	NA	CASSRDTTGTGGDEQYF	TGTGCCAGCAGCCGAGACACCACCGGGACAGGGGGTGACGAGCAGTACTTC
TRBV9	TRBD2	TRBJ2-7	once	CASSVGGSSYEQYF	TGTGCCAGCAGCGTAGGCGGGAGCTCCTACGAGCAGTACTTC
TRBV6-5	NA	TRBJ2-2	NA	CASSDTIGVAGELFF	TGTGCCAGCAGCGACACCATAGGGGTGGCCGGGGAGCTGTTTTTT
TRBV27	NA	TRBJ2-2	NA	CASRRNLGDTGELFF	TGTGCCAGCAGAAGAAACTTAGGGGACACCGGGGAGCTGTTTTTT
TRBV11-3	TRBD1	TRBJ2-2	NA	CASSPGQGPGELFF	TGTGCCAGCAGCCCCGGACAGGGGCCCGGGGAGCTGTTTTTT
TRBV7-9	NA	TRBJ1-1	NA	CASSLDQGQMNTEAFF	TGTGCCAGCAGCTTAGATCAGGGTCAGATGAACACTGAAGCTTTCTTT
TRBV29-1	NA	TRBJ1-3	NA	CSVVRDYDSGNTIYF	TGCAGCGTGGTCAGGGATTACGACTCTGGAAACACCATATATTTT
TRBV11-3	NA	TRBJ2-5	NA	CASSLSRTLQETQYF	TGTGCCAGCAGCTTAAGTAGAACCCTCCAAGAGACCCAGTACTTC
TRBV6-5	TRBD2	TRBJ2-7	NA	CASSYGLAGVEQYF	TGTGCCAGCAGTTATGGTCTAGCGGGAGTCGAGCAGTACTTC
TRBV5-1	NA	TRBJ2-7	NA	CASSLGRVDYEQYF	TGCGCCAGCAGCTTGGGCAGGGTGGACTACGAGCAGTACTTC